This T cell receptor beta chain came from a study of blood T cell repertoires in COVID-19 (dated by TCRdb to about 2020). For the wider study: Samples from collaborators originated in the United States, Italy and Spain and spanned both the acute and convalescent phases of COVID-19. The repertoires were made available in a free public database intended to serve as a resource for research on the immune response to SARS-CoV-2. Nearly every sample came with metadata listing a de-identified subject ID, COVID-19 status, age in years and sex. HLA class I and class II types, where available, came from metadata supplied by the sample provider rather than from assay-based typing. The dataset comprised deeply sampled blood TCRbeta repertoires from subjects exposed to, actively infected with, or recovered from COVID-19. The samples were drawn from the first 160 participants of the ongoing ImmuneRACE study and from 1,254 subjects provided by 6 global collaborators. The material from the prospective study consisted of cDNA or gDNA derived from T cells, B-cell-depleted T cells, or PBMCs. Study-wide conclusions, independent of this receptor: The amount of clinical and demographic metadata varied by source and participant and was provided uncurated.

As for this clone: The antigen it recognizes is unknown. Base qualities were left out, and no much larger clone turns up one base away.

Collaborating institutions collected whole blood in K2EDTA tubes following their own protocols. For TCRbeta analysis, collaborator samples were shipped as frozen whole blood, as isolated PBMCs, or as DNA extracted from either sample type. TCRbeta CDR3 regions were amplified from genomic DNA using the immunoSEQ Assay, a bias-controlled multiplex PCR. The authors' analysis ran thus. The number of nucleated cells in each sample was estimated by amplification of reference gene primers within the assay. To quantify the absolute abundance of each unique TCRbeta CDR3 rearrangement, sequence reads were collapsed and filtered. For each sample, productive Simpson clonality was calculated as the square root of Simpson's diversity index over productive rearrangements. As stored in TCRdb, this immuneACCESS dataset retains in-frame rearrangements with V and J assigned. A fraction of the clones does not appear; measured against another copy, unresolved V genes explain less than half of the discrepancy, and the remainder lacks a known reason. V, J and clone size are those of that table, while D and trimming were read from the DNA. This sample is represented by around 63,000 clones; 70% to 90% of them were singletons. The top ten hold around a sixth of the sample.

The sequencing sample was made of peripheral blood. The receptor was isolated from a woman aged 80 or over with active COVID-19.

The CDR3 reads as follows: CARSLTLFGELFF. The bases are TGTGCCAGAAGCTTAACCCTATTCGGGGAGCTGTTTTTT. The V and J genes are TRBV5-3 and TRBJ2-2; confidence is insufficient to name the D gene. TRBV5-3 is an ORF, with its function uncertain. V drops 2 bases and J drops 7 bases, leaving 9 bases in between. From the cysteine up to the phenylalanine, the CDR3 has a length of 13 residues. Only the CDR3 portion is preserved as DNA: 39 bases, with reading frame beginning at the first base.